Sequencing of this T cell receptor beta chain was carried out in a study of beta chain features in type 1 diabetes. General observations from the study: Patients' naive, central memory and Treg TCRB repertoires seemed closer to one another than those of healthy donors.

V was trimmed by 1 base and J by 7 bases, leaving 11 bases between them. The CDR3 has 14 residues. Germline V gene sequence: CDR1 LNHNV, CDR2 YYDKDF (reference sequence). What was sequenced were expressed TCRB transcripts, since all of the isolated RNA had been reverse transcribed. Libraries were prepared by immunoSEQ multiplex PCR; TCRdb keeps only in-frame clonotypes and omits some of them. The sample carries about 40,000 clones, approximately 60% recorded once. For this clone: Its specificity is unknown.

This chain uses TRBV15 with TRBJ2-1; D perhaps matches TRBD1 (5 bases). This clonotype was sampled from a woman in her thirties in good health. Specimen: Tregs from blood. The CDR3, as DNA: TGTGCCACCAGCAGAGTGGTATCAGGGAATGAGCAGTTCTTC. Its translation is CATSRVVSGNEQFF.